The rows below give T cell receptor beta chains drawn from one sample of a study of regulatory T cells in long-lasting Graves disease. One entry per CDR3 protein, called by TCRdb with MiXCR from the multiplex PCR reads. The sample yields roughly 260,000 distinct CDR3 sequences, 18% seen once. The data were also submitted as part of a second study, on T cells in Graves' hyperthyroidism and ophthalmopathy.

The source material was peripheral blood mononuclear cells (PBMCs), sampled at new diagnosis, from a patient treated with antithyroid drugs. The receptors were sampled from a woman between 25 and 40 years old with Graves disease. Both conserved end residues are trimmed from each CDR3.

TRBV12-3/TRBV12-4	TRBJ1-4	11	ASSPQWNEKLF
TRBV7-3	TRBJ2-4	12	ASSPTGLGNIQY
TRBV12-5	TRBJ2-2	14	ASGLVVAGLTGELF
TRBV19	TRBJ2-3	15	ASSSTSGGWPPDTQY
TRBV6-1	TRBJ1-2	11	ASRGDRTYGYT
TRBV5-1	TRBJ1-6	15	ASSAPTGSSYNSPLH
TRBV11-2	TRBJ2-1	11	ASSLVQGLEQF
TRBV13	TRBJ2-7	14	ASSLGSQRGVYEQY
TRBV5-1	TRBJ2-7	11	ASSLDQAYEQY
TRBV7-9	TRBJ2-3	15	ASSLIGTGTTKDTQY
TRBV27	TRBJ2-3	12	ATSTRDSTDTQY
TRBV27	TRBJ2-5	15	ASSLPPRGGREETQY
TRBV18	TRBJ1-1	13	ASSLRTGSDTEAF
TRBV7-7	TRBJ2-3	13	ASSSGTPLFDTQY
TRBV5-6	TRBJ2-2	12	ASSFTRNTGELF
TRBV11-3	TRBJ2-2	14	ASSLGSGMDTGELF
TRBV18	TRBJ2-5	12	ASSTSGLPETQY
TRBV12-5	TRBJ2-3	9	ATGVGDTQY
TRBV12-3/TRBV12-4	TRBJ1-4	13	ASRAPGVGNEKLF
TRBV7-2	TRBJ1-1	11	ASSRGKNTEAF
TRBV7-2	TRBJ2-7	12	ASSLDGGAYEQY
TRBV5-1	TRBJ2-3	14	ASSWGLAGVPDTQY
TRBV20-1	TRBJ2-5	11	SARDQGMGTQY
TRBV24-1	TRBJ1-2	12	ATSDRTGNYGYT
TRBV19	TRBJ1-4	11	ASSGAGGEKLV
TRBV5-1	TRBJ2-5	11	ASSWTSQETQY
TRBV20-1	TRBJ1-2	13	SPQGGTGPDYGYT
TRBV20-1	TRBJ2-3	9	SAIVTDTQY
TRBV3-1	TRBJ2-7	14	ASSHLPGTGGYEQY
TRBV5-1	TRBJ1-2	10	ASSSTAYGYT
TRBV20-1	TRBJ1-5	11	SARGGVDQPQH
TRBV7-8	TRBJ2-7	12	ASSPARVTHEQY
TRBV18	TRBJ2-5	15	ASSPAAGPSIGETQY
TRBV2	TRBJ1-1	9	ASEGNTEAF
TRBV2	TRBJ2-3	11	ASMGTATDTQY
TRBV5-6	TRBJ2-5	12	ASSSGLAEETQY
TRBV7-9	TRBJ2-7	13	ASSPYGSGGYEQY